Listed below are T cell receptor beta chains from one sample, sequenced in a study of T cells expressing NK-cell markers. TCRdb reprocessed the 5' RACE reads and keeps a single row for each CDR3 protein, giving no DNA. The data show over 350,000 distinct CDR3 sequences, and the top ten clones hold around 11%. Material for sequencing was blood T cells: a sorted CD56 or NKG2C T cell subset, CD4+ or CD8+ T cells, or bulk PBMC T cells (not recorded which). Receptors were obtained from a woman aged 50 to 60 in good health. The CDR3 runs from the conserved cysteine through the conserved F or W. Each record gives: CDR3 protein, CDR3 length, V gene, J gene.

CSAVTPVGGRETQYF	15	TRBV20-1	TRBJ2-5
CASSLEAGTAEAFF	14	TRBV5-1	TRBJ1-1
CASSLGPTRIDTQYF	15	TRBV27	TRBJ2-3
CASSPGPRGQYF	12	TRBV12-3/TRBV12-4	TRBJ2-3
CASSWDPGSPNEQFF	15	TRBV5-1	TRBJ2-1
CATSDFSGQQFF	12	TRBV24-1	TRBJ2-1
CSARELNPGQPQHF	14	TRBV20-1	TRBJ1-5
CAKRDQQYEQYF	12	TRBV25-1	TRBJ2-7
CASSLHSRGYEQYF	14	TRBV5-5	TRBJ2-7
CASSYPGLAGEQFF	14	TRBV6-5	TRBJ2-1
CSASAPENSPLHF	13	TRBV20-1	TRBJ1-6
CASSLVVSIYEQYF	14	TRBV7-8	TRBJ2-7
CSVNGQGGHEQYF	13	TRBV29-1	TRBJ2-7
CSVGGAWSGLFQETQYF	17	TRBV29-1	TRBJ2-5
CSATYRGGPGEQFF	14	TRBV20-1	TRBJ2-1
CATSDPGPKGGETQYF	16	TRBV24-1	TRBJ2-5
CASSGNSYNEQFF	13	TRBV5-1	TRBJ2-1
CASSLTGGSNTGELFF	16	TRBV3-1	TRBJ2-2
CASSYRTGTGELFF	14	TRBV6-5	TRBJ2-2
CASSYSIFGERSTDTQYF	18	TRBV6-2/TRBV6-3	TRBJ2-3
CASSLADSTGELFF	14	TRBV5-1	TRBJ2-2
CASSQSRLAGGNEQFF	16	TRBV4-1	TRBJ2-1
CASTYLAGVETQYF	14	TRBV12-3/TRBV12-4	TRBJ2-5
CASSAGTREFF	11	TRBV4-1	TRBJ2-1
CASSTTRGSYNEQFF	15	TRBV5-1	TRBJ2-1
CASSYRTGVEQYF	13	TRBV11-3	TRBJ2-7
CASSLGTSEGRELFF	15	TRBV5-1	TRBJ2-2
CASTVQGLAGYNEQFF	16	TRBV6-2/TRBV6-3	TRBJ2-1
CASSSRLAGGPPQYF	15	TRBV7-8	TRBJ2-3
CASSLITGVGNEQFF	15	TRBV7-8	TRBJ2-1
CASSFGTLRADTQYF	15	TRBV11-2	TRBJ2-3
CATSDFPTSGEQFF	14	TRBV24-1	TRBJ2-1
CASSESRGGYTF	12	TRBV25-1	TRBJ1-2
CSALRSGTGKQYF	13	TRBV20-1	TRBJ2-7
CASSLSLAGLGQFF	14	TRBV5-4	TRBJ2-1
CASRARPPMNEQFF	14	TRBV12-3/TRBV12-4	TRBJ2-1
CASSQIAGVYYEQYF	15	TRBV3-1	TRBJ2-7
CAARRERDYNEQFF	14	TRBV10-1	TRBJ2-1
CASSLLRGENEQFF	14	TRBV4-1	TRBJ2-1
CASSSSYIDTQYF	13	TRBV12-3/TRBV12-4	TRBJ2-3
CASSVGQIQETQYF	14	TRBV9	TRBJ2-5
CASSLALVPGLAGSYNEQFF	20	TRBV7-6	TRBJ2-1
CASSYSETSGRYNEQFF	17	TRBV6-2/TRBV6-3	TRBJ2-1
CASRDPPKNIQYF	13	TRBV28	TRBJ2-4
CASSTGYGDRLGDYYNEQFF	20	TRBV6-2/TRBV6-3	TRBJ2-1
CASTFLSREITEAFF	15	TRBV6-5	TRBJ1-1
CASSLTLGRSSEQYF	15	TRBV5-1	TRBJ2-7
CASSPLGPFQETQYF	15	TRBV19	TRBJ2-5
CASRPIIRGQAENTEAFF	18	TRBV19	TRBJ1-1
CASIPTGASTDTQYF	15	TRBV12-3/TRBV12-4	TRBJ2-3
CASSRWGGKFF	11	TRBV11-2	TRBJ2-1
CASSPRGGEYEQYF	14	TRBV3-1	TRBJ2-7
CSARAQQRQLYEQYF	15	TRBV20-1	TRBJ2-7